The 13 T cell receptor beta chains reported below all come from one sample, sequenced in a study of T cells after yellow fever vaccination. From the 5' RACE reads, TCRdb called clonotypes with MiXCR, one entry per CDR3 protein. The sample includes over 45,000 distinct CDR3 sequences, approximately 6.5% of them seen just once. The sequences come from CD8+ T cells sorted from PBMCs, collected on the day of the first yellow fever vaccination. These receptors were collected from a young man who received the YFV17D yellow fever vaccine.

This clonotype has ten or more counts. The chain has TRBV11-2 and TRBJ2-7; 9 nucleotides agree with TRBD2. The CDR3 runs 14 residues. The V gene's germline CDR1 is SGHAT and CDR2 FQNNGV. Trimming cost V 1 base and J 2 bases; bases outside gene matches: 0. CDR3 DNA sequence: TGTGCCAGCAGCTTAGGACTAGCGGCCTACGAGCAGTACTTC. This translates into CASSLGLAAYEQYF.

This clonotype has a count of ten or more. This rearrangement joins TRBV4-3 to TRBJ2-7, with D uncertain. From germline, CDR1 is LGHNA and CDR2 YSLEER. This CDR3 is built from 15 residues. V lost 0 bases and J lost 4, with 13 bases in between. The CDR3 protein is CASSQEAQTGYEQYF. CDR3 nucleotide sequence: TGCGCCAGCAGCCAAGAGGCCCAGACTGGTTACGAGCAGTACTTC.

There are a few counts of this clonotype. This chain links TRBV29-1 with TRBJ2-3; 7 bases align to TRBD2. The CDR3 extends over 19 amino acids. V gave up 6 bases and J gave up 5 bases; unmatched junction bases: 26. CDR1 and CDR2 (germline): SQVTM, ANQGSEA. In DNA, the CDR3 is TGCAGCGTCGGAGAACTGCCCGGGACTACGAATGAAGGGGAAGATACGCAGTATTTT. Protein product: CSVGELPGTTNEGEDTQYF.

This rearrangement joins TRBV19 to TRBJ2-3; a weak D match, TRBD2 (6 bases). From germline, CDR1 is LNHDA and CDR2 SQIVND (reference sequence). The V and J ends lost 2 bases and 0 bases respectively, with 21 bases between them. The CDR3 runs to 19 residues. CDR3 amino acids: CASSIPPSGPEGSTDTQYF. The CDR3 DNA reads TGTGCCAGTAGTATACCCCCTTCAGGCCCGGAGGGGAGCACAGATACGCAGTATTTT.

Regarding this clonotype: Possible read error: a much larger clone is one base away. This chain joins TRBV7-9 and TRBJ2-1; no clear D. The V and J ends lost 7 bases and 9 bases respectively, with 13 bases between them. Germline assignment: CDR1 SEHNR and CDR2 FQNEAQ (reference sequence). This CDR3 region has 12 residues. CDR3 sequence: CASNIPCGEQFF. The CDR3 nucleotides read TGTGCCAGCAACATACCTTGTGGTGAGCAGTTCTTC.

In this sample, this clonotype turned up many times. This CDR3 reads CASSSNGANANTGELFF. CDR3 DNA sequence: TGCGCCAGCAGCTCGAACGGGGCTAACGCGAACACCGGGGAGCTGTTTTTT. This rearrangement joins TRBV5-1 to TRBJ2-2; TRBD1 or TRBD2 may be the D gene (5 bases each). Trimming took off 3 bases at V and 0 bases at J, with 15 bases between the two ends. The CDR3 runs 17 residues. Per germline, CDR1 SGHRS and CDR2 YFSETQ.

For this clonotype: A read error may explain this, as a much larger clone is one base away. J is TRBJ2-1 and V is TRBV7-3; D is unresolved. Deletions cut 1 base from V and 8 bases from J, with 15 bases between. The CDR3 runs 15 residues. Germline CDR1 and CDR2: SGHTA and FQGTGA. The DNA of the CDR3 is TGTGCCAGCAGCTTAATAATCGGCCCGCATGATGAGCAGTTCTTC. It codes for CASSLIIGPHDEQFF.

The chain is built from TRBV29-1 and TRBJ2-5; D gene uncertain. The CDR3 sequence is 10 residues long. Per germline, CDR1 SQVTM and CDR2 ANQGSEA. Trimming stripped 3 bases from V and 5 bases from J, with 4 bases between. The CDR3 nucleotides read TGCAGCGTTGAGGACGAGACCCAGTACTTC. It is translated as CSVEDETQYF.

This rearrangement joins TRBV19 to TRBJ2-1, with D possibly matching TRBD1 (6 bases). The CDR3 is made up of 15 amino acids. Germline values: CDR1 LNHDA, CDR2 SQIVND (reference sequence). With 1 base removed from V and 10 bases from J, the gap between germline ends came to 17 bases. In nucleotides, the CDR3 is TGTGCCAGTAGTATAGTTACAGGGCGACTACTGGAGCAGTTCTTC. Protein: CASSIVTGRLLEQFF. The full variable domain, rest sourced from reference TRBV19 and TRBJ2-1, is DGGITQSPKYLFRKEGQNVTLSCEQNLNHDAMYWYRQDPGQGLRLIYYSQIVNDFQKGDIAEGYSVSREKKESFPLTVTSAQKNPTAFYLCASSIVTGRLLEQFFGPGTRLTVL.

This clonotype was observed at least ten times. As DNA, the CDR3 is TGCAGCGTTGGGTTTGGACAGATCGGCACTGAAGCTTTCTTT. It specifies CSVGFGQIGTEAFF. The J gene is TRBJ1-1, the V gene TRBV29-1; a possible D gene is TRBD1 (6 bases). This CDR3 has 14 amino acids. Trimming took off 4 bases at V and 4 bases at J, with 16 bases between the two ends. The V gene's germline CDR1 is SQVTM and CDR2 ANQGSEA.

The sample holds many counts of this clonotype. This chain uses TRBV14 with TRBJ1-1, with a weak D call TRBD1 (6 bases). Trimming stripped 4 bases from V and 7 bases from J, with 16 bases between. Germline CDR1 is SGHDN and CDR2 is FVKESK. This CDR3 spans 14 amino acids. The DNA of the CDR3 is TGTGCCAGCAGCCCCGGGGGGCTGCTGGGTGAAGCTTTCTTT. It specifies CASSPGGLLGEAFF.

The table lists this clonotype with many counts. This sequence joins TRBV4-1 and TRBJ1-2; 8 bases are a match to TRBD1. The germline V gene has CDR1 MGHRA and CDR2 YSYEKL. Germline trimming cut 3 bases from V and 6 bases from J; bases unmatched to any gene: 9. CDR3 length equals 15 residues. The CDR3 nucleotides are TGCGCCAGCAGCCATCGCCAGGGGGCTAGGAATGGCTACACCTTC. It specifies CASSHRQGARNGYTF.

This clonotype was detected many times. The chain has TRBV7-8 and TRBJ1-5; D gene unclear. Germline V CDR1 and CDR2: SGHVS, FQNEAQ. Trimming left V 4 bases short and J 4 bases short, with 17 bases between. This CDR3 comprises 16 residues. This CDR3 is CASSSNLGSLNQPQHF. The CDR3 DNA reads TGTGCCAGCAGCTCTAATCTTGGATCGTTAAATCAGCCCCAGCATTTT.